This T cell receptor beta chain was identified in a study of cytomegalovirus exposure and HLA in healthy donors. Nominally healthy donors provided the samples, though records likely missed some immune exposures. Study-level points and caveats: CMV serostatus stood as the only immune exposure information on hand. TCR beta chains numbering more than 150 were designated cytomegalovirus-associated. Researchers reportedly found TCR beta sequences accurately predicted most subjects' HLA-A and HLA-B alleles.

On this clone: The antigen is not known.

The PCR used 60 Vbeta and 13 Jbeta primers. Libraries were prepared by immunoSEQ multiplex PCR; TCRdb keeps only in-frame clonotypes and omits some of them. Among more than 85,000 clones listed, under 75% were seen once. The receptor was derived from a female donor in good health and CMV-seronegative. The sample was PBMCs.

CDR3 coding DNA: TGTGCCTGGAGCCTTCAGGGGGGCCGGATCTCCTACAATGAGCAGTTCTTC. Translated, it gives CAWSLQGGRISYNEQFF. This chain links TRBV30 with TRBJ2-1, with D perhaps TRBD1 (7 bases). Deletions cut 3 bases from V and 0 bases from J, with 18 bases between. The CDR3 loop spans 17 amino acids. In germline, CDR1 is GTSNPN, CDR2 SVGIG (reference sequence).